Detailed here is one T cell receptor beta chain. Its antigen remains undetermined. The record has no base qualities; no much larger clone is one base away. CDR1 and CDR2 are drawn from the germline V gene (reference sequence): DFQATT, SNEGSKA. The CDR3 has 15 amino acids, counting the end cysteine and phenylalanine. Only CDR3 DNA is held: 45 bases, read in frame from base 1. Trimming costs V 0 bases and J 3 bases, and their ends lie 15 bases apart. The sample belongs to a study of Graves' ophthalmopathy and Graves' hyperthyroidism (dated by TCRdb to between 2018 and 2020). Study-wide context: A patient counted as having stable hyperthyroidism if there was no progression to ophthalmopathy within 18 months of follow-up. The study used TCR beta repertoire signatures to distinguish Graves' ophthalmopathy from Graves' hyperthyroidism and to predict progression to ophthalmopathy. In total, 135 blood samples were TCR-sequenced: 40 to 45 ophthalmopathy, some 75 hyperthyroidism and some 17 hyperthyroidism-to-ophthalmopathy patients. To explore V-J signatures that separate ophthalmopathy from hyperthyroidism, a discovery set of 95 to 100 patients was enrolled, consisting of 40 to 45 with ophthalmopathy and about 60 with stable hyperthyroidism. For independent validation, a separate cohort was made up of 18 hyperthyroidism patients plus 17 patients who later progressed from hyperthyroidism to ophthalmopathy. In over 5 hyperthyroidism patients, the T-cell repertoire of thyroid tissue was compared with the T-cell repertoire of blood. Following sample collection, hyperthyroidism patients were given methimazole at a starting dose of 30 mg daily, and ophthalmopathy patients were given high-dose intravenous methylprednisolone. What the work shows at the level of the full study, not this receptor alone: Most of the expanded thyroid clonotypes with a frequency above 0.001 were also detected in blood, and it was suggested that the thyroid immune response may be reflected by blood repertoires. The 13-signature model separated ophthalmopathy from stable hyperthyroidism with about 86% sensitivity and approximately 83% specificity in cross-validation, and 80%/75% in the test set. In validation, the model predicted ophthalmopathy progression with 70.59% sensitivity and approximately 75% specificity; eleven to twelve predicted patients were CT-confirmed with GO in a median of approximately 6.5 months. Sample size was not statistically predetermined, and group allocation was not concealed from the investigators.

TCR beta CDR3 regions were amplified from RNA transcripts for repertoire sequencing. HTBI primers and the Qiagen OneStep RT-PCR kit were used in a first-round RT-PCR, which was followed by a second-round multiplex PCR, size selection and purification. The libraries underwent paired-end sequencing with 100 bp reads on an Illumina HiSeq2000. The source study handled its data this way. SOAPnuke was used for read processing, and reads with adapters, uncalled bases, a mean Phred below 15, or no exact constant-primer or identifier match were discarded. COPE v1.2.5 was used to merge the high-quality paired reads. Each unique nucleotide sequence was defined as a clonotype, and clonotypes were aligned to IMGT TRB V, D and J references with MiTCR v1.1. The analysis was limited to V-J combinations with a frequency above 0.0001, which together covered over 99% of the repertoires. A TCR clonal expansion and chaos score per V-J combination was defined as the ratio of F50 clonal expansion to chaos observed in the TCRdist matrix. Welch's t-statistics and random forest were used to narrow the features down to about a dozen V-J combinations, which were then fed into a naive Bayes classifier. The Morisita-Horn index was used to measure how similar the thyroid and blood repertoires were. TCRdb trimmed the raw reads at Q25, called clones with MiXCR and kept productive beta chains. Entries are consolidated by CDR3 protein sequence, retaining the most common genes and DNA. TCRdb assigned the V and J calls; the authors' analysis was not used. This sample comprises around 1.1 million distinct CDR3 sequences, 35% to 40% of them detected only once. The ten most abundant clones make up roughly 11% of the sample.

Patients with hyperthyroidism were aged 18 to 65 years, had been newly diagnosed, and had a disease duration of less than 2 months. Patients with other autoimmune diseases, uncontrolled infections, pregnancy or lactation were excluded. Clinical symptoms, serum thyroxine, TRAb, thyroid ultrasound and orbital computed tomography formed the basis of the diagnosis. Trizol reagent was used to extract the total RNA, and its quality was then checked on an Agilent 2100 Bioanalyzer. The sequence is built from TRBV20-1 and TRBJ2-7; possibly the D gene is TRBD1, per 5 matching bases. The sequencing sample was made of peripheral blood or thyroid tissue (not recorded which). This clonotype was obtained from an adult man with Graves' hyperthyroidism. DNA sequence: TGCAGTGCTAGAGACCCAGGACAACCAAACTACGAGCAGTACTTC. Translated, it gives CSARDPGQPNYEQYF.